This record concerns one T cell receptor beta chain sequence. Its antigen is undetermined. This sample was included in a study of cytomegalovirus exposure and HLA in healthy donors. The study's findings and limits: A classifier reportedly called cytomegalovirus status with high sensitivity and specificity. The authors enumerated 150 to 200 TCR beta chains as linked to cytomegalovirus. Through in vitro validation, a few CMV-associated chains were shown to be specific for CMV antigens.

V was pared by 0 bases and J by 4 bases, with 8 bases of the junction left unmatched. The germline gives CDR1 SGHRS, CDR2 YFSETQ. The CDR3 runs to 17 residues. From the 120-subject validation cohort, which was separate from the roughly 610-subject first cohort, the donors were drawn. Sequencing used immunoSEQ multiplex PCR; TCRdb keeps in-frame clones, though not all of them. The repertoire includes hundreds of thousands of clones, over 75% of them detected once, and around 12% sits in the top ten. This TCR came from a man aged 18 to 30 in good health and CMV-seropositive. Sequencing was done on a sample of PBMCs. The chain couples TRBV5-1 to TRBJ2-3; TRBD1 agrees at 10 bases. The CDR3 spells CASSLGDRGTIADTQYF. As DNA, the CDR3 is TGCGCCAGCAGCTTGGGGGACAGGGGTACTATCGCAGATACGCAGTATTTT.